The rows below give T cell receptor beta chains drawn from one sample of a study of human T cells and chemical hapten exposure. TCRdb re-derived calls from the RACE reads in MiXCR, one entry per CDR3 protein. Of some 380,000 distinct CDR3 sequences listed, 4% to 5.5% are singletons. The input for sequencing was whole blood, taken in connection with sensitization to the hapten diphenylcyclopropenone (DPC). These receptors came from a woman in her fifties or sixties with alopecia areata. Some clones in this sample may be carry-over from other donors' samples. Both conserved end residues are part of each CDR3. The order of the fields is CDR3 protein, CDR3 DNA, clone size, D gene, CDR3 length, J gene, V gene. D genes are given only for firm matches. Clone size appears in some rows only: once, few, many, or a class for an expanded clone.

CDR3aa: CASRGDRWANVLTF
CDR3nt: TGTGCCAGCAGGGGGGACCGTTGGGCCAACGTCCTGACTTTC
abundance: few
d_gene: -
len: 14
j_gene: TRBJ2-6
v_gene: TRBV6-2/TRBV6-3

CDR3aa: CASSLVTGAGGANVLTF
CDR3nt: TGTGCCAGCAGCTTAGTTACAGGGGCAGGTGGGGCCAACGTCCTGACTTTC
abundance: many
d_gene: TRBD1
len: 17
j_gene: TRBJ2-6
v_gene: TRBV7-2

CDR3aa: CASSLDTNQETQYF
CDR3nt: TGCGCCAGCAGCTTGGACACAAACCAAGAGACCCAGTACTTC
abundance: many
d_gene: -
len: 14
j_gene: TRBJ2-5
v_gene: TRBV5-1

CDR3aa: CSGQGATKNIQYF
CDR3nt: TGCAGTGGGCAGGGGGCTACCAAAAACATTCAGTACTTC
abundance: -
d_gene: TRBD1
len: 13
j_gene: TRBJ2-4
v_gene: TRBV20-1

CDR3aa: CASSVVLAGAGEQFF
CDR3nt: TGTGCCAGTAGTGTCGTCCTAGCGGGAGCGGGAGAGCAGTTCTTC
abundance: -
d_gene: TRBD2
len: 15
j_gene: TRBJ2-1
v_gene: TRBV19

CDR3aa: CASSLAAPSTDTQYF
CDR3nt: TGTGCCAGCAGTTTAGCAGCGCCAAGCACAGATACGCAGTATTTT
abundance: -
d_gene: -
len: 15
j_gene: TRBJ2-3
v_gene: TRBV12-3/TRBV12-4

CDR3aa: CSAASQGVPFLWSYTF
CDR3nt: TGCAGTGCGGCGTCACAGGGGGTTCCTTTCCTATGGAGCTACACCTTC
abundance: many
d_gene: TRBD1
len: 16
j_gene: TRBJ1-2
v_gene: TRBV20-1

CDR3aa: CASSPPLGETQYF
CDR3nt: TGTGCCAGCAGCCCGCCCTTGGGAGAGACCCAGTACTTC
abundance: many
d_gene: -
len: 13
j_gene: TRBJ2-5
v_gene: TRBV9

CDR3aa: CASSHYPNTDTQYF
CDR3nt: TGTGCCAGCAGCCATTATCCGAACACAGATACGCAGTATTTT
abundance: many
d_gene: -
len: 14
j_gene: TRBJ2-3
v_gene: TRBV7-8

CDR3aa: CASSQGGRMNEQFF
CDR3nt: TGTGCCAGCAGCCAGGGCGGGAGGATGAATGAGCAGTTCTTC
abundance: -
d_gene: TRBD2
len: 14
j_gene: TRBJ2-1
v_gene: TRBV3-1

CDR3aa: CASSAGESGNTIYF
CDR3nt: TGTGCCAGCAGTGCAGGTGAATCTGGAAACACCATATATTTT
abundance: many
d_gene: -
len: 14
j_gene: TRBJ1-3
v_gene: TRBV6-1

CDR3aa: CASSPPGGAQFF
CDR3nt: TGTGCCAGCTCACCCCCCGGGGGCGCGCAGTTCTTC
abundance: -
d_gene: -
len: 12
j_gene: TRBJ2-1
v_gene: TRBV18

CDR3aa: CASSLPFTDTQYF
CDR3nt: TGTGCCAGCAGCTTACCGTTCACAGATACGCAGTATTTT
abundance: many
d_gene: -
len: 13
j_gene: TRBJ2-3
v_gene: TRBV7-9

CDR3aa: CASSSDGTYEQYF
CDR3nt: TGTGCCAGCAGCTCCGACGGAACCTACGAGCAGTACTTC
abundance: -
d_gene: -
len: 13
j_gene: TRBJ2-7
v_gene: TRBV13

CDR3aa: CASSGDKYTEAFF
CDR3nt: TGCGCCAGCAGTGGGGACAAGTACACTGAAGCTTTCTTT
abundance: many
d_gene: -
len: 13
j_gene: TRBJ1-1
v_gene: TRBV10-2

CDR3aa: CASSRDSLEEQYF
CDR3nt: TGTGCCAGCAGTAGGGACAGCCTGGAGGAGCAGTACTTC
abundance: -
d_gene: TRBD1
len: 13
j_gene: TRBJ2-7
v_gene: TRBV13

CDR3aa: CASSLAYSGLRGADTQYF
CDR3nt: TGTGCCAGCAGCTTGGCCTATAGTGGACTCCGTGGGGCAGATACGCAGTATTTT
abundance: -
d_gene: -
len: 18
j_gene: TRBJ2-3
v_gene: TRBV5-6

CDR3aa: CASSAQGGTGELFF
CDR3nt: TGCGCCAGCAGTGCCCAGGGGGGCACCGGGGAGCTGTTTTTT
abundance: many
d_gene: -
len: 14
j_gene: TRBJ2-2
v_gene: TRBV10-2